This T cell receptor beta chain was obtained from a study of T cells in Graves' hyperthyroidism and ophthalmopathy. Recently diagnosed hyperthyroidism of less than 2 months' duration affected patients aged 18 to 65. Orbital computed tomography, thyroid ultrasound, serum thyroxine and TRAb, and clinical symptoms together informed the diagnoses. The PBMCs had their origin in approximately 10 ml of fresh peripheral blood. TCR beta CDR3 regions were amplified from RNA. The HTBI set primed first-round TCR CDR3 RT-PCR. TCRdb recomputed calls from the multiplex PCR reads with MiXCR, one row per CDR3 protein. The table includes around 340,000 distinct CDR3 sequences, around 20% detected once. Study-level points and caveats: Ophthalmopathy and stable hyperthyroidism were separated by a 13 V-J model.

Germline V CDR1 and CDR2: SGHVS, FNYEAQ. CDR3 length equals 16 residues. Concerning this clonotype: The target antigen is unknown. Sequence at one end of the junction differs from germline and may be a read error.

The receptor comes from a woman in her forties or fifties with Graves' hyperthyroidism. V and J are TRBV7-6 and TRBJ2-1, with D maybe TRBD1 (6 bases). The sample was blood. The CDR3 coding sequence is TGTGTCAGCAGCTCAGGTGGGGGCCCTTCCTACAATGAGCAGTTCTTC. Translated: CVSSSGGGPSYNEQFF.